These 3 T cell receptor beta chains were all obtained from the same sample, sequenced in a study of shared clonotypes between healthy human individuals (dated by TCRdb to about 2020). The library was made by the immunoSEQ multiplex PCR assay. TCRdb mirrors the immuneACCESS table, restricted to in-frame sequences. Some clones are absent from its copies; in checked studies, under half trace to an unresolved V gene, and the reason for the others is unknown. In all, the sample holds about 990,000 clones, and about four fifths of those were seen once. The top ten hold 0.6% to 0.75% of the sample. The sequenced sample consisted of memory CD4+ T cells from PBMCs. This specimen's cell subset or site label, interpreted: CD45RA-negative fraction. These receptors originate from a young man in good health. Some clones in this sample may be carry-over from other donors' samples.

The chain is built from TRBV28 and TRBJ1-2, with D perhaps matching TRBD1 (5 bases). CDR3 length equals 15 residues. V lost 6 bases to trimming and J lost 4 bases, with 18 bases between them. CDR1 and CDR2 (germline): MDHEN, SYDVKM. Here the CDR3 DNA reads TGTGCCAGCAGCCGATTTTGGGGGATATTCTATGGCTACACCTTC. This sequence encodes CASSRFWGIFYGYTF.

The chain is built from TRBV2 and TRBJ2-7; D tentatively fits TRBD1 or TRBD2 (5 bases each). Trimming took 11 bases from V and 2 from J, leaving 13 bases between them. The CDR3 totals 12 residues. Per germline, CDR1 SNHLY and CDR2 FYNNEI. CDR3 amino acids: CAGRTLAYEQYF. The CDR3 bases are TGTGCCGGTCGGACACTAGCCTACGAGCAGTACTTC.

V usage is TRBV7-9 and J usage is TRBJ1-1; TRBD1 might be the D (5 bases). V shed 3 bases and J shed 6 bases, with 20 bases lying between them. This CDR3 is 16 amino acids long. Germline CDR1 SEHNR, CDR2 FQNEAQ (reference sequence). CDR3 in DNA: TGTGCCAGCAGCTTTTACCTTGGGACTGTGGGCGCTGAAGCTTTCTTT. Its protein product is CASSFYLGTVGAEAFF. The full variable domain, its missing parts supplied by reference TRBV7-9 and TRBJ1-1, is DTGVSQNPRHKITKRGQNVTFRCDPISEHNRLYWYRQTLGQGPEFLTYFQNEAQLEKSRLLSDRFSAERPKGSFSTLEIQRTEQGDSAMYLCASSFYLGTVGAEAFFGQGTRLTVV.